This paragraph reports one T cell receptor beta chain. The antigen remains unidentified. This sample was taken from a study of shared clonotypes between healthy human individuals. Overall study context: Donors, aged 18 to 49, were a couple of women and three men. Findings and limits, study-wide: Memory subsets had estimated richness that was generally smaller than that of naive subsets.

CD45RO-negative, CCR7-selected cells formed the naive CD8 fraction, which excluded terminally differentiated effector memory CD45RA+ cells. The table came from immunoSEQ multiplex PCR; TCRdb's copy has only in-frame clones and leaves some out. This table holds about 700,000 clones, 92% found once. Germline assignment: CDR1 SEHNR and CDR2 FQNEAQ (reference sequence). The CDR3 has 15 residues. Trimming took 1 base from V and 0 from J, leaving 6 bases between them. This TCR was recovered from a young man in good health. The chain combines TRBV7-9 with TRBJ2-2; D gene unclear. Sequenced sample: naive CD8+ T cells sorted from blood. Here the CDR3 DNA reads TGTGCCAGCAGCTTAGGGTCTCCGAACACCGGGGAGCTGTTTTTT. Residues: CASSLGSPNTGELFF.